This TCR beta chain was captured in a study of blood T cell repertoires in COVID-19. The method was immunoSEQ multiplex PCR; TCRdb's version includes in-frame clones alone and lacks a portion of them. The sample includes roughly 200,000 clones, 85% to 90% of them seen just once. In this sample, this clone turned up once. Sample: PBMCs or T cells enriched from blood (not recorded which). This receptor was obtained from a man under 40 who had recovered from COVID-19.

In DNA, the CDR3 is TGTGCCAGCAGCTACGGGACAGGCGACGGGGCCCAGCATTTT. This gives the protein CASSYGTGDGAQHF. V gene TRBV11-2 combines with J gene TRBJ1-5, with 8 bases lining up with TRBD1. J gave up 11 bases and V 4 bases, and 10 bases lay outside the gene matches. CDR1 and CDR2 (germline): SGHAT, FQNNGV. The CDR3 covers 14 residues.